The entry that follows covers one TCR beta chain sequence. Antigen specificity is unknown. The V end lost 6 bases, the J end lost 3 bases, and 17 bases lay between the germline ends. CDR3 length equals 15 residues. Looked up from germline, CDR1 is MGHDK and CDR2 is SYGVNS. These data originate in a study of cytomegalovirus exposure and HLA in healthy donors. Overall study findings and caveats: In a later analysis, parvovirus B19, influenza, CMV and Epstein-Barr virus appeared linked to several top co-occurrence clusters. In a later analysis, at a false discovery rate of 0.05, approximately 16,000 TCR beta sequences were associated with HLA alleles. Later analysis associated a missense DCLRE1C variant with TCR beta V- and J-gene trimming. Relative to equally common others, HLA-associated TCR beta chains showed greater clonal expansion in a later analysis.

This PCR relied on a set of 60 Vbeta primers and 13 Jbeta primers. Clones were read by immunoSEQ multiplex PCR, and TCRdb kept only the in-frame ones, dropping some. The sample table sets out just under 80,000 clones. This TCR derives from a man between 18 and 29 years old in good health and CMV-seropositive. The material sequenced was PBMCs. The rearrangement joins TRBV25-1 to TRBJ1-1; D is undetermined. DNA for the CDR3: TGTGCCAGCAGCCGGCCGGAGGCAGGCGACACTGAAGCTTTCTTT. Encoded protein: CASSRPEAGDTEAFF. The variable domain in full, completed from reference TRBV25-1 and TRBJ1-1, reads EADIYQTPRYLVIGTGKKITLECSQTMGHDKMYWYQQDPGMELHLIHYSYGVNSTEKGDLSSESTVSRIRTEHFPLTLESARPSHTSQYLCASSRPEAGDTEAFFGQGTRLTVV.